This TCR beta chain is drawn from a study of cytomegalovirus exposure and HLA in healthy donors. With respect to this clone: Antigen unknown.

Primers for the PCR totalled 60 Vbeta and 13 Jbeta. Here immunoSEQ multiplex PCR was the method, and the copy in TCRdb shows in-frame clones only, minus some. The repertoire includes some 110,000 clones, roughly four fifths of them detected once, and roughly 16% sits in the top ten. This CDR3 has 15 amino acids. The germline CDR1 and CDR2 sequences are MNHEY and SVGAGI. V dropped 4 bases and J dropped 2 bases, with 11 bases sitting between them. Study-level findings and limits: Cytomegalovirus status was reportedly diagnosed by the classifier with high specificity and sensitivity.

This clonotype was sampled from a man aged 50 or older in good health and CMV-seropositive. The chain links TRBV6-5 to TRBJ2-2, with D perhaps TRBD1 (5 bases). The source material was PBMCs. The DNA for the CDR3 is TGTGCCAGCAGTTCGCGAAGGGGTAACACCGGGGAGCTGTTTTTT. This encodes CASSSRRGNTGELFF.